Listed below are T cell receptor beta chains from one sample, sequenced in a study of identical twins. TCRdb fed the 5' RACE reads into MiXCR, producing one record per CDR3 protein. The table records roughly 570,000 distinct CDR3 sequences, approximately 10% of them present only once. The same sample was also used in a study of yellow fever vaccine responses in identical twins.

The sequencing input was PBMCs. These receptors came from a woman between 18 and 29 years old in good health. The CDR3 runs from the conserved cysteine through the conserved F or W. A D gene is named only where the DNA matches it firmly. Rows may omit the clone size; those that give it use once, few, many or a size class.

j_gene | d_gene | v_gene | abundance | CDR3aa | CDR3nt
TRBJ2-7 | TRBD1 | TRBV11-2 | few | CASRGDRFSYEQYF | TGTGCCAGCAGGGGGGACAGGTTTTCCTACGAGCAGTACTTC
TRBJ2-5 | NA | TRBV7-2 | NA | CASSYGLTANQETQYF | TGTGCCAGCAGCTACGGACTGACAGCAAACCAAGAGACCCAGTACTTC
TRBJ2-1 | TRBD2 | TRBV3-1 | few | CASLAGLAGGEQFF | TGTGCCAGCTTGGCGGGACTAGCGGGCGGTGAGCAGTTCTTC
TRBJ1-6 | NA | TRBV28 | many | CASSPLGRVSSPLHF | TGTGCCAGCAGTCCCCTCGGGAGGGTCAGTTCACCCCTCCACTTT
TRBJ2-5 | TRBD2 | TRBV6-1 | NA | CASRRASGGQQETQYF | TGTGCCAGCAGGAGAGCTAGCGGGGGACAACAAGAGACCCAGTACTTC
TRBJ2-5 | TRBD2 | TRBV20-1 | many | CSARFGASGGQETQYF | TGCAGTGCTAGATTTGGGGCTAGCGGGGGCCAAGAGACCCAGTACTTC
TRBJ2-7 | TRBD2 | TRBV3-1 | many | CASSQGLAGGSNEQYF | TGTGCCAGCAGCCAAGGACTAGCGGGAGGTTCCAACGAGCAGTACTTC
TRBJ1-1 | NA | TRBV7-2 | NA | CASSLALVGTEAFF | TGTGCCAGCAGCTTAGCGCTCGTGGGGACTGAAGCTTTCTTT
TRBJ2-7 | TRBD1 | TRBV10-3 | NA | CAISEDGGQGSYEQYF | TGTGCCATCAGTGAGGATGGGGGACAGGGTTCCTACGAGCAGTACTTC
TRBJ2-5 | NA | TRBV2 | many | CASSEGAIQETQYF | TGTGCCAGCAGTGAAGGCGCGATTCAAGAGACCCAGTACTTC
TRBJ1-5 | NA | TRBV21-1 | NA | CASSSGTAHNSNQPQHF | TGTGCCAGCAGTTCCGGGACAGCCCACAATAGCAATCAGCCCCAGCATTTT
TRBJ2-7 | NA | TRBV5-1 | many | CASSTAGYEQYF | TGCGCCAGCAGCACCGCGGGCTACGAGCAGTACTTC
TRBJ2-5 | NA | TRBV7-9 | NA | CASSLGSEQETQYF | TGTGCCAGCAGCTTAGGATCTGAACAAGAGACCCAGTACTTC
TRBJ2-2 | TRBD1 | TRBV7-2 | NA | CASSSSRQGSTGELFF | TGTGCCAGCAGCTCATCTAGACAGGGTAGCACCGGGGAGCTGTTTTTT
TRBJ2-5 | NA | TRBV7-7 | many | CASSLRRTSQETQYF | TGTGCTAGCAGCTTAAGGCGCACGTCGCAAGAGACCCAGTACTTC
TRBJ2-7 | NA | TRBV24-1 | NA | CATSDYGYEQYF | TGTGCCACCAGTGATTATGGATACGAGCAGTACTTC
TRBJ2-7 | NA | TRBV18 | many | CASSPTLTALDEQYF | TGTGCCAGCTCACCAACCCTAACTGCGCTGGACGAGCAGTACTTC
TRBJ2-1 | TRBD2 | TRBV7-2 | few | CASSLTPSGRAYNEQFF | TGTGCCAGCAGCCTAACCCCAAGCGGGAGGGCCTACAATGAGCAGTTCTTC
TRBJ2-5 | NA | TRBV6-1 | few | CASSPHRVEGETQYF | TGTGCCAGCAGCCCCCACAGGGTCGAGGGGGAGACCCAGTACTTC
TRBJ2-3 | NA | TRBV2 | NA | CAGRGADTQYF | TGTGCCGGAAGGGGTGCAGATACGCAGTATTTT
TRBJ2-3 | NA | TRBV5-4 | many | CASSLQVVNTQYF | TGTGCCAGCAGCTTACAGGTTGTAAATACGCAGTATTTT
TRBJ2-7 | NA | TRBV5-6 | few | CASSLPERWSGEQYF | TGTGCCAGCAGCTTGCCGGAGCGCTGGTCGGGCGAGCAGTACTTC
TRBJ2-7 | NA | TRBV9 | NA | CASSVAPYSPNEQYF | TGTGCCAGCAGCGTAGCCCCGTATTCTCCCAACGAGCAGTACTTC
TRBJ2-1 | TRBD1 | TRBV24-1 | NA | CATSDPWTGNPALFF | TGTGCCACCAGTGATCCCTGGACAGGGAATCCCGCTCTGTTCTTC
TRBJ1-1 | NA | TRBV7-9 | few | CASSLYEGWDTEAFF | TGTGCCAGCAGCTTATACGAGGGCTGGGACACTGAAGCTTTCTTT
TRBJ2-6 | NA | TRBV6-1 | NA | CASRGLASGANVLTF | TGTGCCAGCAGGGGCCTAGCCTCTGGGGCCAACGTCCTGACTTTC
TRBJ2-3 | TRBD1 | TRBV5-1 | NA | CASSLQGGHTDTQYF | TGCGCCAGCAGCTTACAGGGGGGCCACACAGATACGCAGTATTTT
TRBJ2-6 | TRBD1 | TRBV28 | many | CASSVRQGSGANVLTF | TGTGCCAGCAGTGTTAGACAGGGCTCTGGGGCCAACGTCCTGACTTTC
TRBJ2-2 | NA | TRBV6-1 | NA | CASSEDLTGSGELFF | TGTGCCAGCAGTGAAGACCTGACAGGCTCGGGGGAGCTGTTTTTT
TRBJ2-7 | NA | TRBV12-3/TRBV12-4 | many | CASTASSYEQYF | TGTGCCAGTACAGCAAGCTCCTACGAGCAGTACTTC
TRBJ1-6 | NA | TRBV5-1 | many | CASSLDSANSPLHF | TGCGCCAGCAGCTTGGACTCAGCTAATTCACCCCTCCACTTT
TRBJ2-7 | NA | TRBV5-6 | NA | CASYPSGSSYEQYF | TGTGCCAGTTACCCCTCAGGGAGCTCCTACGAGCAGTACTTC
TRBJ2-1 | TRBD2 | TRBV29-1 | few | CSVERVGLAGVYNEQFF | TGCAGCGTTGAACGCGTTGGGCTAGCGGGAGTGTACAATGAGCAGTTCTTC
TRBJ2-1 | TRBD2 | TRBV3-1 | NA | CASSHLAGANEQFF | TGTGCCAGCAGCCACCTAGCGGGGGCCAATGAGCAGTTCTTC
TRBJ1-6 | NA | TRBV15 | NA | CATSILTGNNSPLHF | TGTGCCACCAGCATCCTGACAGGAAATAATTCACCCCTCCACTTT
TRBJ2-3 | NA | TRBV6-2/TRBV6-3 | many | CASSIPRQLRSQYF | TGTGCCAGCAGTATACCAAGACAGCTAAGGTCGCAGTATTTT
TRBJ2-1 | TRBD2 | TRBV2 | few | CASKRENNEQFF | TGTGCCAGCAAGCGGGAAAACAATGAGCAGTTCTTC
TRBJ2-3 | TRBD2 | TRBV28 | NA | CASSPHSGARTDTQYF | TGTGCCAGCAGTCCACATAGCGGGGCTCGCACAGATACGCAGTATTTT
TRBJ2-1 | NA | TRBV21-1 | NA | CASSTPLGRDSGPSLPPAYNEQFF | TGTGCCAGCAGCACACCCTTGGGGCGGGATAGCGGACCATCTTTACCTCCTGCCTACAATGAGCAGTTCTTC
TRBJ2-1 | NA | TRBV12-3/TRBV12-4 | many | CASKRSSYNEQFF | TGTGCCAGCAAGCGGAGCTCCTACAATGAGCAGTTCTTC
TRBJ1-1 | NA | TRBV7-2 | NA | CASSGVSGAAAFF | TGTGCCAGCAGCGGAGTATCGGGGGCCGCGGCTTTCTTT
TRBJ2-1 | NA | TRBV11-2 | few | CASSQGLSRSSYNEQFF | TGTGCCAGCAGCCAAGGACTATCCCGCAGCTCCTACAATGAGCAGTTCTTC
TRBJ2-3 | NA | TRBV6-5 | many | CASSYPHGTGRTQYF | TGTGCCAGCAGTTACCCGCACGGGACTGGACGTACGCAGTATTTT
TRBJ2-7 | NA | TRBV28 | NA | CASLPAGSSYEQYF | TGTGCCAGCCTGCCCGCGGGGAGCTCCTACGAGCAGTACTTC
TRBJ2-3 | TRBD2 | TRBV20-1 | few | CSARGSSGRDTDTQYF | TGCAGTGCTAGAGGATCTAGCGGGAGGGACACAGATACGCAGTATTTT
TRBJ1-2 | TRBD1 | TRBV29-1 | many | CSAPGRQGHGYTF | TGCAGCGCCCCGGGTCGACAGGGACATGGCTACACCTTC
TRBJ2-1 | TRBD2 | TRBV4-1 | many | CASSQAGAGGIYNEQFF | TGCGCCAGCAGCCAAGCGGGAGCGGGAGGAATCTACAATGAGCAGTTCTTC
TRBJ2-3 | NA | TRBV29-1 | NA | CSARPGGWPDTQYF | TGCAGCGCGCGACCCGGGGGATGGCCAGATACGCAGTATTTT